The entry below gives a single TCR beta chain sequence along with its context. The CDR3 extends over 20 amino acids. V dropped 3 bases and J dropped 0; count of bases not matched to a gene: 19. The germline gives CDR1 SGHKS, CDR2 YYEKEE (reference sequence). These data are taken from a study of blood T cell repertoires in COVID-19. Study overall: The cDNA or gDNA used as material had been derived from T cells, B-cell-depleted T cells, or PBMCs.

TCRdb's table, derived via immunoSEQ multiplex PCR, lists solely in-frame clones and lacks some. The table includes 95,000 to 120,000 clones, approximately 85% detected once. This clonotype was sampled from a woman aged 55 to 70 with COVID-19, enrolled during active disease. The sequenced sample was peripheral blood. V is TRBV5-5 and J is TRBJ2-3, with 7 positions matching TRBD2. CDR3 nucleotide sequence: TGTGCCAGCAGCTGGACGTCCCGGCCGGGGGGTTATACTAGCACAGATACGCAGTATTTT. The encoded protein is CASSWTSRPGGYTSTDTQYF. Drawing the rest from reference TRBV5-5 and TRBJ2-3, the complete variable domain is DAGVTQSPTHLIKTRGQQVTLRCSPISGHKSVSWYQQVLGQGPQFIFQYYEKEERGRGNFPDRFSARQFPNYSSELNVNALLLGDSALYLCASSWTSRPGGYTSTDTQYFGPGTRLTVL.